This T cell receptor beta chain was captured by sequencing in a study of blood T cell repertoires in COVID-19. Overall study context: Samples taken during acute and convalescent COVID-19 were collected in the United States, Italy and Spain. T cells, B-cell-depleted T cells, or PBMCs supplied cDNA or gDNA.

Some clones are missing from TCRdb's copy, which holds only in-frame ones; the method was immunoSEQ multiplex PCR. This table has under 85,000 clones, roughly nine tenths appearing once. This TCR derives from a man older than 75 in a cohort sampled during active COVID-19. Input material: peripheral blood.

This CDR3 reads CASSLQGVDESAPLHF. DNA for the CDR3: TGCGCCAGCAGCTTACAGGGGGTTGATGAATCGGCACCCCTCCACTTT. The rearrangement uses TRBV5-1 and TRBJ1-6, with TRBD1 matching over 8 bases. Germline V gene data show CDR1 as SGHRS and CDR2 as YFSETQ. The CDR3 covers 16 residues. With 2 bases clipped from V and 11 bases from J, the junction kept 12 bases outside the gene matches. Full variable domain (rest looked up from reference TRBV5-1 and TRBJ1-6): KAGVTQTPRYLIKTRGQQVTLSCSPISGHRSVSWYQQTPGQGLQFLFEYFSETQRNKGNFPGRFSGRQFSNSRSEMNVSTLELGDSALYLCASSLQGVDESAPLHFGNGTRLTVT.